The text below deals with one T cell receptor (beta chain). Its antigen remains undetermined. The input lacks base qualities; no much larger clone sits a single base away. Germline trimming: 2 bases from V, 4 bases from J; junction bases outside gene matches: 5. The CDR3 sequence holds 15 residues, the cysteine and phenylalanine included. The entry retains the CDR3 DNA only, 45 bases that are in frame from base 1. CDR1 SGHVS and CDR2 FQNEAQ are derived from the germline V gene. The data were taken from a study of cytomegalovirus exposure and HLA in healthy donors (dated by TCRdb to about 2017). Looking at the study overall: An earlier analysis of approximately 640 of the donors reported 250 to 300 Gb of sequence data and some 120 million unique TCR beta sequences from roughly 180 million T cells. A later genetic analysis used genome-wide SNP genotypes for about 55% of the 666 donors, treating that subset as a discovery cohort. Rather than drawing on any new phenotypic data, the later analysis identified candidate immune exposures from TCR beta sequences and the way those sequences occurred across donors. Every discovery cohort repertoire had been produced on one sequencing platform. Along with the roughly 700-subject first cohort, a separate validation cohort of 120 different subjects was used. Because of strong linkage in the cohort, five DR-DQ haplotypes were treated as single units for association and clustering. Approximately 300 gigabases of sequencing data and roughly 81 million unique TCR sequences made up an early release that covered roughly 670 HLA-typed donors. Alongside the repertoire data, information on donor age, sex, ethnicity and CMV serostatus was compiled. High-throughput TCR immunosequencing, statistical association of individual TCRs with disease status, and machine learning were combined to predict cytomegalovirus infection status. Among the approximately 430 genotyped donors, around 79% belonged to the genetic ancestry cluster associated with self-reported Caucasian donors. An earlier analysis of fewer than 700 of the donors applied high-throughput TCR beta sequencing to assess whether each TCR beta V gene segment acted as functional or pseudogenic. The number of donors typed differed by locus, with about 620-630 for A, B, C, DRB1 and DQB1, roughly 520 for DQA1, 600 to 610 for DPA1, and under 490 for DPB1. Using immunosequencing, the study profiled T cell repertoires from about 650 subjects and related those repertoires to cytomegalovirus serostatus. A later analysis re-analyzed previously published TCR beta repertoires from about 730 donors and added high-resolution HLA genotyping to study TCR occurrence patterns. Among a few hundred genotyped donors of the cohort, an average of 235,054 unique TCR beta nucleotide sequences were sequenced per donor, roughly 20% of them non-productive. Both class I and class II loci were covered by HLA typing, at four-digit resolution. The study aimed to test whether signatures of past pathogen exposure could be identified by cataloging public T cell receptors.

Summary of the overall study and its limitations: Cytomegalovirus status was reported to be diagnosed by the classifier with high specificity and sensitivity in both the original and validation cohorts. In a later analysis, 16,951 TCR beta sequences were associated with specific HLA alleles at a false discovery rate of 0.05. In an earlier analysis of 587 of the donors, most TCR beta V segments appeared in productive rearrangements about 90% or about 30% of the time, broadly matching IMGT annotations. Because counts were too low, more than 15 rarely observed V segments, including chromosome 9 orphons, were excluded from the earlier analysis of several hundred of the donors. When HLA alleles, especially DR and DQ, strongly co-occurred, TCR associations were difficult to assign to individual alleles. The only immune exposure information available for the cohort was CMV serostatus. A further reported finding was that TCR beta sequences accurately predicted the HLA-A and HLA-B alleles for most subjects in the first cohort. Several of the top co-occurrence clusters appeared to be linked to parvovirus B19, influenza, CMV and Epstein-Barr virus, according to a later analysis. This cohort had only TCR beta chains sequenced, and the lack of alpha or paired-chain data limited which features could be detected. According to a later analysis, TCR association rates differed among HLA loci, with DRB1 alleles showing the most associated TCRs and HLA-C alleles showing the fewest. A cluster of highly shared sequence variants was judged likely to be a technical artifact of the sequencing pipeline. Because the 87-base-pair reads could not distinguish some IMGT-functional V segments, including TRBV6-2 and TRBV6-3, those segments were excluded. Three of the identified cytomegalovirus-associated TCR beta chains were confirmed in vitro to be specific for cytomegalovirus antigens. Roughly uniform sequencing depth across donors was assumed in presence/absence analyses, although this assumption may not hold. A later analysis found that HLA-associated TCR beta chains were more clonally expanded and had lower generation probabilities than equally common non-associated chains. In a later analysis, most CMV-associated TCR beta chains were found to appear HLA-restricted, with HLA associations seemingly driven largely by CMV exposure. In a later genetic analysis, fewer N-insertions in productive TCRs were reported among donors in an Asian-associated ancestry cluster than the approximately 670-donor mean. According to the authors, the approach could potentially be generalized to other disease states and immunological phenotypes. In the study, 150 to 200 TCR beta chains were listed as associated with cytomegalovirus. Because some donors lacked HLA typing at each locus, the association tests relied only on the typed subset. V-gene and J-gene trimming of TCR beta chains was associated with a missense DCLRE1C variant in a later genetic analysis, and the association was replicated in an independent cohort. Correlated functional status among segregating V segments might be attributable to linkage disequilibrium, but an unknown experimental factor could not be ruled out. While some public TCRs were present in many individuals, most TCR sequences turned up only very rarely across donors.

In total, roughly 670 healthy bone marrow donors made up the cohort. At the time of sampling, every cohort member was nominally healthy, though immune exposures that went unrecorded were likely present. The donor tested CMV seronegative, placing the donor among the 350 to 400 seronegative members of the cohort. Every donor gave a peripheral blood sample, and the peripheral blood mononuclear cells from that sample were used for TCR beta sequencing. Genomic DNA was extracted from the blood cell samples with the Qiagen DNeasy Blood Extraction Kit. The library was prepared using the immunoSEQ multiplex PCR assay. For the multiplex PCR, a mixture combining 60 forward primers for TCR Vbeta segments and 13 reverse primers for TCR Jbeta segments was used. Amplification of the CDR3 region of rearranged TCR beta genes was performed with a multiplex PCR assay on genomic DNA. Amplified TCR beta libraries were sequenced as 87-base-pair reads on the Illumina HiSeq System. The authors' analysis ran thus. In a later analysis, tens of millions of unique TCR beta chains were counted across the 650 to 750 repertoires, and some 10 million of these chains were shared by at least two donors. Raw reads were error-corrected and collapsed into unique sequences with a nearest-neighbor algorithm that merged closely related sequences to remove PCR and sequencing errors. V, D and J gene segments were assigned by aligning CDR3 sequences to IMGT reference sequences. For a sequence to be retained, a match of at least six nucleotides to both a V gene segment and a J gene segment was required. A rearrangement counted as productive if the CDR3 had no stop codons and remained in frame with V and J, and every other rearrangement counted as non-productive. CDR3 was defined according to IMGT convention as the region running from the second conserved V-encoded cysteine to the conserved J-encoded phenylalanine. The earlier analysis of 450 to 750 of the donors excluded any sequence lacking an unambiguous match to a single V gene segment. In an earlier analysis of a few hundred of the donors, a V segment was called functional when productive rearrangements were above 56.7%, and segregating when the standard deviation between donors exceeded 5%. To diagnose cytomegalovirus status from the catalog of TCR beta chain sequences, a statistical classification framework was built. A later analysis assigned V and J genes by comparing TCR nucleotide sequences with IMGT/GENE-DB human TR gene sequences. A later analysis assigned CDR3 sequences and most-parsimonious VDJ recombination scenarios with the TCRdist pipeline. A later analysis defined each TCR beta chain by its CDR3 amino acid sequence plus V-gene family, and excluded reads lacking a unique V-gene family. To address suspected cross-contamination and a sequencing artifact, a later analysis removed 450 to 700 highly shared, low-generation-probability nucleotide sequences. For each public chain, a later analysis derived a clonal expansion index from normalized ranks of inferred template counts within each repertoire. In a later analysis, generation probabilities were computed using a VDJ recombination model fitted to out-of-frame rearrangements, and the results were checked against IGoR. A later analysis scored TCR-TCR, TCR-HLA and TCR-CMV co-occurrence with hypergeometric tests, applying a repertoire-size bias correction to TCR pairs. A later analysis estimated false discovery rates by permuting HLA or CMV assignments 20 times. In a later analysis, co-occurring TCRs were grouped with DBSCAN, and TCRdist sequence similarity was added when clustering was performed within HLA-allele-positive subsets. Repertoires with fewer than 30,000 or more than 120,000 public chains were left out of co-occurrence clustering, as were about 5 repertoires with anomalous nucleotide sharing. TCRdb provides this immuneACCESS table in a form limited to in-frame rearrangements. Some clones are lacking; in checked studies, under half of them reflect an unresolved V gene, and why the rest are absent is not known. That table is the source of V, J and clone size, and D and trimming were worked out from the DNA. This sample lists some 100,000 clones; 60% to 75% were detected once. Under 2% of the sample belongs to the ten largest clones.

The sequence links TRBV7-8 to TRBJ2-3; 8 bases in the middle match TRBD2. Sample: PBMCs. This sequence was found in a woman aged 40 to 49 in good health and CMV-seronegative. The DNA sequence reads TGTGCCAGCAGCTTAAAAAGGACTAGCCCAGATACGCAGTATTTT. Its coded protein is CASSLKRTSPDTQYF.